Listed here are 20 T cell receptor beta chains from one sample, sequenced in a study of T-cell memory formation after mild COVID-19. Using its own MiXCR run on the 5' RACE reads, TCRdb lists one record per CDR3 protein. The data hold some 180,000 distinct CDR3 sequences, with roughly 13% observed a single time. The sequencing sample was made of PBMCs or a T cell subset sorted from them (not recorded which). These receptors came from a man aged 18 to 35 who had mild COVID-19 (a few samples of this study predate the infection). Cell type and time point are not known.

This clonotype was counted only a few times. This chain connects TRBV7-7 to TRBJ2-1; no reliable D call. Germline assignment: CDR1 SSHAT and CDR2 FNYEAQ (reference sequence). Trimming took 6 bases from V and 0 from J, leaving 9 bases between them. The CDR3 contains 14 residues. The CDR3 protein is CASSPTSSYNEQFF. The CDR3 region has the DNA TGTGCCAGCAGTCCGACAAGCTCCTACAATGAGCAGTTCTTC.

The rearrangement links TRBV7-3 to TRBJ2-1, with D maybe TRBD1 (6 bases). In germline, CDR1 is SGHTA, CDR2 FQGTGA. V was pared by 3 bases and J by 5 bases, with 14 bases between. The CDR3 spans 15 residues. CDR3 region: CASSFAYREDNEQFF. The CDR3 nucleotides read TGTGCCAGCAGCTTTGCGTACAGGGAAGACAATGAGCAGTTCTTC.

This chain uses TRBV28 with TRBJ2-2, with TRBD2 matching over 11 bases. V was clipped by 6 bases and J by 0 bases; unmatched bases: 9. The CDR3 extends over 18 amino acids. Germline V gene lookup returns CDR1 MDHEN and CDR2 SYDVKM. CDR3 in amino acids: CASSLLAGEFTNTGELFF. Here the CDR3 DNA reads TGTGCCAGCAGCCTACTAGCGGGGGAGTTTACGAACACCGGGGAGCTGTTTTTT.

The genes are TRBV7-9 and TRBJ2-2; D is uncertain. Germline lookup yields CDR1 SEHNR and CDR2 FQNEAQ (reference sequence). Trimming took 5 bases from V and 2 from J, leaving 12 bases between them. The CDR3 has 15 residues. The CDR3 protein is CASSLRLINTGELFF. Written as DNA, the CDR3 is TGTGCCAGCAGCCTGCGACTGATCAACACCGGGGAGCTGTTTTTT.

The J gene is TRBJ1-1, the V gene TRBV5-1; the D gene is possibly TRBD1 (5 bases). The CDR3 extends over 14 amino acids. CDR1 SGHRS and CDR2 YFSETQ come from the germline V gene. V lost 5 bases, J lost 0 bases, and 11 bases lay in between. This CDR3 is CASRIDSLNTEAFF. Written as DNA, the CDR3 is TGCGCCAGCAGGATTGACAGTCTGAACACTGAAGCTTTCTTT. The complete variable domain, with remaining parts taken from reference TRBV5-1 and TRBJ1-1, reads KAGVTQTPRYLIKTRGQQVTLSCSPISGHRSVSWYQQTPGQGLQFLFEYFSETQRNKGNFPGRFSGRQFSNSRSEMNVSTLELGDSALYLCASRIDSLNTEAFFGQGTRLTVV.

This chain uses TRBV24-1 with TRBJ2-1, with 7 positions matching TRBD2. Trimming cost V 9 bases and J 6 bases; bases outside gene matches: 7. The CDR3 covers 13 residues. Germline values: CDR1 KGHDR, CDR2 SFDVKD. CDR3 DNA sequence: TGTGCCACCTCCCAGCCGGGGGGCAATGAGCAGTTCTTC. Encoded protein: CATSQPGGNEQFF.

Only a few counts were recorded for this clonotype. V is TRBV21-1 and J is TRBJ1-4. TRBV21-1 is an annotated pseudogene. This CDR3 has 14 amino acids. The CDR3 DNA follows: TGTGCCAGCAGCACCCGGGTCTGTAATGAAAAACTGTTTTTT. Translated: CASSTRVCNEKLFF.

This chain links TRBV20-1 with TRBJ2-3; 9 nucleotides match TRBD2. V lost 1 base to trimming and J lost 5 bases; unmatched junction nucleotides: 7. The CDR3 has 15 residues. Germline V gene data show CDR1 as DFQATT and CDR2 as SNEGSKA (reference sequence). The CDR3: CSARGQRGAIDTQYF. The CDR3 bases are TGCAGTGCTAGAGGACAGCGGGGGGCAATAGATACGCAGTATTTT.

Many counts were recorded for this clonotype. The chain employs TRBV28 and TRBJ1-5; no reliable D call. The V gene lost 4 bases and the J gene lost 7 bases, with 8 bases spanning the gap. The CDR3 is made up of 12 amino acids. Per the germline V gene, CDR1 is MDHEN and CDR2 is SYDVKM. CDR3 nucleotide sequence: TGTGCCAGCAGTTATTACCGGCAGCCCCAGCATTTT. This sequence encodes CASSYYRQPQHF. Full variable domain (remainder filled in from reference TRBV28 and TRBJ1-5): DVKVTQSSRYLVKRTGEKVFLECVQDMDHENMFWYRQDPGLGLRLIYFSYDVKMKEKGDIPEGYSVSREKKERFSLILESASTNQTSMYLCASSYYRQPQHFGDGTRLSIL.

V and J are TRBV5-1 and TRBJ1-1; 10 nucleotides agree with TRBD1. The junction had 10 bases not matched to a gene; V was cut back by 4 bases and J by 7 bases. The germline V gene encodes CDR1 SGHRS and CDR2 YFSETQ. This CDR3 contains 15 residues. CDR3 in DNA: TGCGCCAGCAGCATTGACAGGGGGCTTACGAATGAAGCTTTCTTT. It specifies CASSIDRGLTNEAFF.

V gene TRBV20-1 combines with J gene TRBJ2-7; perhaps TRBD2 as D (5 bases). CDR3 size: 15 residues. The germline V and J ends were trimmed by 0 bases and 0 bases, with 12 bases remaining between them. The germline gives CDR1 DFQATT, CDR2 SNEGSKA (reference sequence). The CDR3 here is CSARDGMGSSYEQYV. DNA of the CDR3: TGCAGTGCTAGAGACGGGATGGGCAGCTCCTACGAGCAGTACGTC.

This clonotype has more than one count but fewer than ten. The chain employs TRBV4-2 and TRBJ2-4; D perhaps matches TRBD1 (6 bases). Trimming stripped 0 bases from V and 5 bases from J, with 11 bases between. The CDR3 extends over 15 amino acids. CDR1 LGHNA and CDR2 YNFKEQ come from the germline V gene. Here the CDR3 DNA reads TGTGCCAGCAGCCAAGATGCCGCAGGGGAAAACATTCAGTACTTC. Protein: CASSQDAAGENIQYF.

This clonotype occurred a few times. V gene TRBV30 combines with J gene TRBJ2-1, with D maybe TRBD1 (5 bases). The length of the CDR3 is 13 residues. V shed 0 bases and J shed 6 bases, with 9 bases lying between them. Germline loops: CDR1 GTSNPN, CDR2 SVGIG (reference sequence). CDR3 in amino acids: CAWSVRQGNEQFF. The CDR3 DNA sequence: TGTGCCTGGAGTGTACGGCAGGGCAATGAGCAGTTCTTC.

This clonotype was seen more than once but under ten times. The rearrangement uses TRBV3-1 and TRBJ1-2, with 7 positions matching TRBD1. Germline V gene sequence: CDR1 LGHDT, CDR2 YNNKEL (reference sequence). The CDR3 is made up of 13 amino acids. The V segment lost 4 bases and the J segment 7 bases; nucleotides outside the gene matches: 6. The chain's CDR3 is CASSPTGDSGYTF. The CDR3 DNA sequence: TGTGCCAGCAGCCCTACAGGGGATAGTGGCTACACCTTC.

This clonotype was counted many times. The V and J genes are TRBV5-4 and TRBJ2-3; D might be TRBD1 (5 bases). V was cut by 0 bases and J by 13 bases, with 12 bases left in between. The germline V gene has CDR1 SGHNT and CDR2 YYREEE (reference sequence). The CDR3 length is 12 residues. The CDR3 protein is CASSLVQGGEYF. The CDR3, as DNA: TGTGCCAGCAGCTTGGTCCAGGGTGGGGAGTATTTT. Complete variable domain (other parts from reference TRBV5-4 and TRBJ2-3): ETGVTQSPTHLIKTRGQQVTLRCSSQSGHNTVSWYQQALGQGPQFIFQYYREEENGRGNFPPRFSGLQFPNYSSELNVNALELDDSALYLCASSLVQGGEYFGPGTRLTVL.

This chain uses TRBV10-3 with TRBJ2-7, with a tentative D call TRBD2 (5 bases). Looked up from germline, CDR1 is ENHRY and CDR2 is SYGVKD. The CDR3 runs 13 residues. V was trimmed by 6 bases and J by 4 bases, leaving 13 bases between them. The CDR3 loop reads CAIRSGPGYEQYV. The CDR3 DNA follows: TGTGCCATCAGGTCCGGACCGGGGTACGAGCAGTACGTC.

The CDR3 reads CSARFTSGHYEQYF. The CDR3 DNA sequence: TGCAGTGCTAGGTTTACGAGCGGGCACTACGAGCAGTACTTC. V gene TRBV20-1 combines with J gene TRBJ2-7, with D perhaps matching TRBD2 (6 bases). With 3 bases removed from V and 3 bases from J, the gap between germline ends came to 15 bases. This CDR3 region has 14 residues. Germline assignment: CDR1 DFQATT and CDR2 SNEGSKA (reference sequence).

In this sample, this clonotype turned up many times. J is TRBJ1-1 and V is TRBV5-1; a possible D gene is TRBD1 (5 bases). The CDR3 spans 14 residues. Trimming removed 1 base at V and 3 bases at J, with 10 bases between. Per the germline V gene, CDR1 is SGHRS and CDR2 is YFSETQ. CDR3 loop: CASSLSDSYTEAFF. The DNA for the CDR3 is TGCGCCAGCAGCTTGTCTGACAGCTACACTGAAGCTTTCTTT.

The CDR3 DNA reads as TGTGCCAGCAGACCCGGCGGGACTAGTAGAGGCAATGAGCAGTTCTTC. It yields the protein CASRPGGTSRGNEQFF. The rearrangement links TRBV7-3 to TRBJ2-1; 8 bases line up with TRBD2. Germline loops: CDR1 SGHTA, CDR2 FQGTGA. The V and J ends lost 6 bases and 6 bases, in that order; junction bases with no gene match: 13. The CDR3 runs to 16 residues.

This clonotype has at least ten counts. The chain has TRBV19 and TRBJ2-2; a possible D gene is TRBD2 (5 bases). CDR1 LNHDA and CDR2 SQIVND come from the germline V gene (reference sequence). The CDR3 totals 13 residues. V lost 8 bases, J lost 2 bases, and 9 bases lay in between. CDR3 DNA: TGTGCCAGTGCTAGCCCCAACACCGGGGAGCTGTTTTTT. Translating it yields CASASPNTGELFF.